The present TCR beta chain was sequenced within a study of regulatory T cells in long-lasting Graves disease. Study context: For a period under 3 months, newly diagnosed Graves' patients had taken antithyroid drugs.

CDR3 length: 18 amino acids. Between the trimmed V and J ends, which lost 3 bases and 0 bases, there was a span of 20 bases. CDR1 and CDR2 from the germline V gene are SGHRS and YFSETQ. Library construction for TCR beta used iRepertoire HTBI primers and Arm-PCR of CDR3 regions. Each CDR3 protein gets one entry after TCRdb re-called the multiplex PCR reads with MiXCR. The sample has roughly 350,000 distinct CDR3 sequences, approximately 15% seen once. Whole-study results and caveats: Newly diagnosed Graves' patients had higher TCR diversity than persistent ones. Persistent disease showed a preference for TRBV28, TRBJ1-2 and TRBJ2-5. Analyses excluded thyroid tissue, covering peripheral blood alone.

This clonotype has a handful of counts. The antigen is undetermined. Specified time point: newly diagnosed GD, antithyroid drugs for less than 3 months. Researchers made the TCR library from RNA that was extracted from PBMCs. This same sample was also taken into another study, of T cells in Graves' hyperthyroidism and ophthalmopathy.

The source material was peripheral blood mononuclear cells (PBMCs), sampled at new diagnosis, from a patient treated with antithyroid drugs. This receptor was identified in a middle-aged man with Graves disease. The chain carries TRBV5-1 and TRBJ2-3; maybe TRBD2 (6 bases). CDR3 loop: CASSSSGGAPSSTDTQYF. In nucleotides, the CDR3 is TGCGCCAGCAGCTCCAGTGGCGGGGCCCCCTCTAGCACAGATACGCAGTATTTT.